This T cell receptor beta chain was sequenced for a study of shared clonotypes between healthy human individuals (dated by TCRdb to the early 2020s). Context from the whole study: The cohort included a few men and two women between 18 and 49 years of age. For each donor, three plates each were used for CD4 naive and CD4 memory, two plates were used for CD8 naive, and one plate was used for CD8 memory. Between about 0.8 and 9 billion PBMCs per donor were obtained by leukapheresis. To increase sequencing depth and limit assay-specific biases, TCR repertoire library preparation and sequencing were carried out by different laboratories using diverse techniques. The study deeply sequenced blood TCR repertoires of five healthy adults to estimate repertoire size and the extent of clonotype sharing between individuals. Results the study describes overall, beyond this receptor: Pairwise subsampling indicated that sequencing depth was expected to affect the degree of clonotype sharing among donors. Because the study included only a small number of donors, the genetic and exposure-history diversity represented was limited. Estimated clonotype richness was generally larger for naive than for memory subsets. Even with the large sequencing depth, rarefaction of the sorted-subset datasets indicated that sequencing was incomplete. Across a few donors, around 5.4% of naive CD4, 3.5% of naive CD8, 2% to 2.5% of memory CD4, and about 0.4% of memory CD8 clonotypes were shared. Compared with non-shared clonotypes, clonotypes shared by all four sorted-subset donors had higher generation probabilities. Sampling was restricted to blood, and TCR repertoires in tissues likely differ from the TCR repertoires found in blood.

To note about this clone: Its antigen has not been determined. Base-call qualities are not available, and no considerably larger clone is one nucleotide away. Other DNA sequences in the sample encode the same CDR3.

Donors were healthy HIV-negative adults with no recently reported acute infections or vaccinations. Only Caucasian adults living in Nashville, Tennessee, USA were represented among the donors. CD4+ T cells were enriched by magnetic negative selection, after which naive cells were positively selected on CD45RA and the negative fraction was taken as the memory subset. Blood was collected by leukapheresis, and PBMCs were isolated by Ficoll-Histopaque density gradient centrifugation and then cryopreserved in liquid nitrogen vapor phase. Analytical flow cytometry was used to check the purity and quantity of each magnetically sorted T cell population. Genomic DNA was isolated from every sorted fraction and measured by UV absorbance on a Nanodrop 2000c. Inclusive of the bounding cysteine and phenylalanine, the CDR3 is 15 residues long. Only the CDR3 portion is preserved as DNA: 45 bases, with reading frame beginning at the first base. V was cut back by 4 bases and J by 0 bases, leaving a gap of 10 bases between them. In the germline V gene (reference sequence), CDR1 corresponds to SGHNT and CDR2 to YYREEE.

Using the deep immunoSEQ assay, TCR CDR3 regions were amplified from genomic DNA by multiplex PCR. Extracted genomic DNA from each cell subset was spread evenly across all wells of several immunoSEQ 96-well plates, with each plate serving as a replicate. Each replicate PCR for sorted subsets received around 200 ng genomic DNA, equal to around 32,000 T cell genomes. Purified libraries were measured with a Qubit 3.0 fluorometer, size-checked on a Bioanalyzer 2100, and measured again with the KAPA Library Quantification kit. Each immunoSEQ 96-well plate was sequenced on its own single-read 150-cycle Illumina NextSeq 550 flow cell. The paper's processing steps were these. Because the immunoSEQ output included only junctional sequences and no quality scores, the filtering could not be the same as the filtering used for full-length reads. To assign V/J genes and CDR3, sequences were annotated against IMGT germline references using PyIR, a Python wrapper for IgBLAST v1.9. Reads were removed for weak V/J assignments (E-value above 1e-6), missing CDR3, stop codons, out-of-frame junctions, or ambiguous translated residues. A V3J clonotype was defined by an identical inferred V gene, J gene, and CDR3 amino acid sequence. Percentage overlap between repertoires was calculated by dividing the number of shared unique clonotypes by the size of the smaller repertoire. Three approaches were used to assess repertoire richness: RTK rarefaction, the Chao1 estimator, and Recon v2.1 estimates of unobserved clonotypes. Generation probabilities for all TCRbeta clonotypes obtained by the gDNA method from a few donors were computed using OLGA. The clones in this table, taken by TCRdb from immuneACCESS, are in-frame only. Not every clone is retained; where verified, under half of the shortfall comes from an unresolved V gene, and the cause of the rest is unknown. V, J and clone size are those of that table, while D and trimming were read from the DNA. This sample lists 800,000 to 1,200,000 clones; 70% to 80% were detected once. Jointly, the top ten make up more than 0.5% of the sample.

The chain is assembled from TRBV5-4 and TRBJ2-2; TRBD1 is perhaps the D gene, given 5 matching bases. Sequencing used memory CD4+ T cells from PBMCs. The label giving this sample's cell subset or site can be read as: CD45RA-negative fraction. The receptor was isolated from a man between 18 and 35 years old in good health. Some clones in this sample may be carry-over from other donors' samples. The DNA is TGTGCCAGCAGCCCGCCCAGGGCGAACACCGGGGAGCTGTTTTTT. It translates as CASSPPRANTGELFF.